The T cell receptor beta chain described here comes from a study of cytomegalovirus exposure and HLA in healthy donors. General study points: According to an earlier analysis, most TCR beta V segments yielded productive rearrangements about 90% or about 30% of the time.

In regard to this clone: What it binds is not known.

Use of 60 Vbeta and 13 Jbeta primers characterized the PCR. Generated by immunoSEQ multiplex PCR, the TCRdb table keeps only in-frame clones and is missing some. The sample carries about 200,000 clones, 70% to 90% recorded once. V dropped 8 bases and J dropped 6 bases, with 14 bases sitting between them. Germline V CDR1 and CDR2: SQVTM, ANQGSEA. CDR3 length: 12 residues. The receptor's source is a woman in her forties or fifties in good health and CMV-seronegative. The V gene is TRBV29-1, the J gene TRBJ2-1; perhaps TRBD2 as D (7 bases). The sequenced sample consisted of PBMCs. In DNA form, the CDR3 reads TGCAGCCACCGGGGGGCTGGCAATGAGCAGTTCTTC. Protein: CSHRGAGNEQFF.